This TCR beta chain originates from a study of blood T cell repertoires in COVID-19. During active infection, Seattle patients enrolled and were then monitored through disease. CDR3 length: 15 residues. The V gene's germline CDR1 is SGHVS and CDR2 FQNEAQ. V lost 2 bases, J lost 8 bases, and 6 bases stayed unmatched. Per the authors' pipeline: Amplifying reference gene primers gave estimates of nucleated cell counts. The assay was immunoSEQ multiplex PCR, and TCRdb's table has in-frame clones only and misses some. V and J calls and clone size are given by that table; D and trimming were obtained from the DNA. Of around 80,000 clones in the sample, 70% to 90% are singletons; the top ten hold 9.6%.

The sequence derives from a man over 45 with COVID-19, enrolled during active disease. Sequencing was done on a sample of peripheral blood. The rearrangement uses TRBV7-8 and TRBJ1-4, with 9 bases identical to TRBD1. The CDR3 spells CASSLSGTGREKLFF. CDR3 nucleotide sequence: TGTGCCAGCAGCTTAAGTGGGACAGGGAGGGAAAAACTGTTTTTT.